The clone carrying this T cell receptor beta chain was observed a handful of times. Its antigen is undetermined. This CDR3 spans 14 amino acids. Trimming took off 2 bases at V and 11 bases at J, with 17 bases between the two ends. Germline V gene sequence: CDR1 SGHKS, CDR2 YYEKEE (reference sequence). This sample is drawn from a study of cytomegalovirus exposure and HLA in healthy donors. The PCR had 60 Vbeta and 13 Jbeta primers. Sequenced by immunoSEQ multiplex PCR; TCRdb stores in-frame clones only, minus some. The sample consists of more than 15,000 clones, 70% to 80% of them appearing once. Whole-study results and caveats: Presence/absence analysis assumed near-uniform sequencing depth across donors.

The chain uses TRBV5-5 and TRBJ2-1; possible D gene TRBD2, 5 bases. The specimen sequenced was PBMCs. The sequence derives from a man aged 18 to 30 in good health and CMV-seronegative. This chain's CDR3 is CASSFLLRAAKQFF. The CDR3 nucleotides are TGTGCCAGCAGCTTCCTCTTAAGAGCGGCAAAGCAGTTCTTC.